Shown below are 5 T cell receptor beta chains from a single sample sequenced in a study of vaccination and CD4 T cells after COVID-19. For these TCRs, the target antigens are not known. Sequence data for DNA of cultured CD4+ T cells were generated by the Oncomine TCR Beta short-read assay. MiXCR was run by TCRdb on the PCR reads, yielding one entry per CDR3 protein. The sample consists of some 12,000 distinct CDR3 sequences, under 75% of them appearing once. Sample treatment: approximately nine-day PBMC culture with coronavirus spike peptide pools or control peptides (ViraFEST assay). Sequenced: CD4+ T cells from blood, cultured in vitro. The receptors were gathered from a human donor who had recovered from COVID-19.

The chain combines TRBV20-1 with TRBJ2-7; tentatively, D is TRBD1 (7 bases). The CDR3 totals 15 residues. Germline values: CDR1 DFQATT, CDR2 SNEGSKA (reference sequence). V shed 0 bases and J shed 1 base, with 13 bases lying between them. For the CDR3, the DNA is TGCAGTGCTAGAGATCCGCGGGACAGTTCCTACGAGCAGTACTTC. Residues: CSARDPRDSSYEQYF.

The genes are TRBV20-1 and TRBJ2-7; 9 bases map to TRBD1. V lost 3 bases, J lost 6 bases, and 12 bases stayed unmatched. Germline assignment: CDR1 DFQATT and CDR2 SNEGSKA (reference sequence). This CDR3 is built from 15 residues. As DNA, the CDR3 is TGCAGTGCTAGCCCAGGGGTACAGGGGGCGCGCGAGCAGTACTTC. Translation: CSASPGVQGAREQYF.

The CDR3 loop is CASSLWVGAPQYGYTF. In DNA, the CDR3 is TGCGCCAGCAGCCTTTGGGTCGGGGCGCCCCAGTATGGCTACACCTTC. The chain is built from TRBV4-1 and TRBJ1-2; D is possibly TRBD1 (5 bases). The CDR3 covers 16 residues. Trimming pared 4 bases from V and 5 bases from J, leaving 20 bases between. The germline CDR1 and CDR2 sequences are MGHRA and YSYEKL.

The chain carries TRBV18 and TRBJ2-7, with 8 bases lining up with TRBD1. V lost 5 bases to trimming and J lost 3 bases; unmatched junction nucleotides: 6. The CDR3 is 14 amino acids. Germline V gene lookup returns CDR1 KGHSH and CDR2 LQKENI. The DNA for the CDR3 is TGTGCCAGCTCAGAAGCGACAGGGGTCTACGAGCAGTACTTC. Encoded protein: CASSEATGVYEQYF.

There are a few counts of this clonotype. J is TRBJ2-2 and V is TRBV11-2; D might be TRBD2 (7 bases). Per germline, CDR1 SGHAT and CDR2 FQNNGV. This CDR3 has 20 residues. Trimming took off 6 bases at V and 0 bases at J, with 26 bases between the two ends. The CDR3 here is CASSRGHTTSSYANTGELFF. CDR3 DNA sequence: TGTGCCAGCAGTCGGGGACATACGACTAGCAGCTACGCGAACACCGGGGAGCTGTTTTTT.